This TCR beta chain comes out of a study of shared clonotypes between healthy human individuals. Turning to the study itself: Each donor contributed plates that comprised three CD4 naive, three CD4 memory, two CD8 naive and one CD8 memory. Study-wide points: In general, naive subsets displayed greater estimated richness than memory subsets did.

The CDR3 loop spans 15 amino acids. CDR1 and CDR2 from the germline V gene are KGHSH and LQKENI. V was pared by 2 bases and J by 4 bases, with 5 bases of the junction left unmatched. The data were produced by immunoSEQ multiplex PCR, yet TCRdb's version contains in-frame clones alone and is incomplete. The sample carries about 2.4 million clones, more than 85% recorded once. As for this clone: Its antigen is undetermined.

The clonotype comes from a man aged 18 to 29 in good health. Some clones in this sample may be carry-over from other donors' samples. The rearrangement joins TRBV18 to TRBJ1-1, with 9 bases that match TRBD1. Sequenced input: naive CD4+ T cells from PBMCs. Noted subset: CD45RA+ positively selected. CDR3 in amino acids: CASSPYKTGGTEAFF. The DNA of the CDR3 is TGTGCCAGCTCACCATATAAGACAGGGGGCACTGAAGCTTTCTTT.